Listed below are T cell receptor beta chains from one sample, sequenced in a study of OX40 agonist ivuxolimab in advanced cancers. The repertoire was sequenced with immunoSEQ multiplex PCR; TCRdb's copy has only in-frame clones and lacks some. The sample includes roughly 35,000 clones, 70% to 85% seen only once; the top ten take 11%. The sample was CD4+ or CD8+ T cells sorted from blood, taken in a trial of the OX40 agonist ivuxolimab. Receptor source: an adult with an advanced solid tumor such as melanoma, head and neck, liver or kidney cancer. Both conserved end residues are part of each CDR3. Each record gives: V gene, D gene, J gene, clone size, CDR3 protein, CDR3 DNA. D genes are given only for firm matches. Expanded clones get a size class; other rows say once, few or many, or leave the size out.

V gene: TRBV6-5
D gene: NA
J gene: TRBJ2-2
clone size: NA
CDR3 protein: CASNLHRNTGELFF
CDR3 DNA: TGTGCCAGCAACCTACACAGAAACACCGGGGAGCTGTTTTTT

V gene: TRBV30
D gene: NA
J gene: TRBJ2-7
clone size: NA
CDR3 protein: CAGSDRVVSYEQYF
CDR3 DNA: TGTGCTGGATCGGATCGAGTTGTGTCCTACGAGCAGTACTTC

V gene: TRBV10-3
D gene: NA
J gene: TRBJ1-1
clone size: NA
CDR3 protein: CAISEPRTGRDTEAFF
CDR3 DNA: TGTGCCATCAGTGAGCCTAGAACAGGGCGGGACACTGAAGCTTTCTTT

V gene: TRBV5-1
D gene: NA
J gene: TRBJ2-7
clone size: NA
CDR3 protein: CASSLVVGLNEQYF
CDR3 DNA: TGCGCCAGCAGCTTGGTTGTAGGGCTCAACGAGCAGTACTTC

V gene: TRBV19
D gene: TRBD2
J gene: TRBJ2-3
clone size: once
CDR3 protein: CASSTTSATDTQYF
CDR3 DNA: TGTGCCAGTAGCACGACTAGCGCAACAGATACGCAGTATTTT

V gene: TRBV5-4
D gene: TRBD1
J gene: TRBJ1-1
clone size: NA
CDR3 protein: CASRPDRGVVGAFF
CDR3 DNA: TGTGCCAGCAGACCCGACAGGGGAGTTGTTGGAGCTTTCTTT

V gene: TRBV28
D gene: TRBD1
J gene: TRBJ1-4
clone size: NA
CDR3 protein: CASSSGTVVEKLFF
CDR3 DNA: TGTGCCAGCAGTTCGGGGACAGTGGTGGAAAAACTGTTTTTT

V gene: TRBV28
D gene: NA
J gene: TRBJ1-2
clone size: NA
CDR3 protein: CASIFTERNTGVYGYTF
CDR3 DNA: TGTGCCAGCATATTTACGGAACGGAATACGGGGGTCTACGGCTACACCTTC

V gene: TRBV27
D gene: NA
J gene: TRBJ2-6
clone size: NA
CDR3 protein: CASSLTPFNVLTF
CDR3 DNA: TGTGCCAGCAGTTTGACCCCTTTTAACGTCCTGACTTTC

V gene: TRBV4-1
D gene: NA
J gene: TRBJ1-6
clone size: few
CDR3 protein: CASMEGSYNSPLHF
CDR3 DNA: TGCGCCAGCATGGAGGGCTCCTATAATTCACCCCTCCACTTT

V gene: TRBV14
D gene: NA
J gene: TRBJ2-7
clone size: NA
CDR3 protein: CASSQLSSSYEQYF
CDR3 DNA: TGTGCCAGCAGCCAATTGAGCAGCTCCTACGAGCAGTACTTC

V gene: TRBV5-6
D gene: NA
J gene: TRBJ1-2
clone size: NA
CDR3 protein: CASSPGYNYGYTF
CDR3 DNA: TGTGCCAGCAGCCCGGGATATAACTATGGCTACACCTTC

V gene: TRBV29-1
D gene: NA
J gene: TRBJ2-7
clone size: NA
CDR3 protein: CSVVWVTGSYEQYF
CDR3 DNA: TGCAGCGTTGTTTGGGTGACGGGGTCCTACGAGCAGTACTTC

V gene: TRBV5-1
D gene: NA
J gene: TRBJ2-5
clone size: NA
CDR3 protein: CASSPEGVGETQYF
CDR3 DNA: TGCGCCAGCAGCCCGGAGGGGGTTGGAGAGACCCAGTACTTC

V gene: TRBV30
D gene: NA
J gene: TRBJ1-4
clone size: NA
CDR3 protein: CAWSPGQSNEKLFF
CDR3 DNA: TGTGCCTGGAGCCCCGGACAGAGTAATGAAAAACTGTTTTTT

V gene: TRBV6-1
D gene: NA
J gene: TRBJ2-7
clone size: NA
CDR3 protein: CASRTMGFREQYF
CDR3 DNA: TGTGCCAGCAGGACCATGGGGTTTAGGGAGCAGTACTTC

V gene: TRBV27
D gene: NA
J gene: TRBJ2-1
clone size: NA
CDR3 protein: CASSLNYLNEQFF
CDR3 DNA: TGTGCCAGCAGTTTAAACTACCTAAATGAGCAGTTCTTC

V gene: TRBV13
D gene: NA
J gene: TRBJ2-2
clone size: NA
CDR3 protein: CASSQGQGYTGELFF
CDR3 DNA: TGTGCCAGCAGCCAAGGGCAGGGTTACACCGGGGAGCTGTTTTTT

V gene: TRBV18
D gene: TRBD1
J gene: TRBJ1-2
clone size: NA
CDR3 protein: CASSSTGHIYGYTF
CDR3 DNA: TGTGCCAGCTCATCGACAGGGCACATCTATGGCTACACCTTC

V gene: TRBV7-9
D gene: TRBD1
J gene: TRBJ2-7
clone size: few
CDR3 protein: CASSSGQGGQYF
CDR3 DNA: TGTGCCAGCAGCTCCGGACAGGGAGGGCAGTACTTC

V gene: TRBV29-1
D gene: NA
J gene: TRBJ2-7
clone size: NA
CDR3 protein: CSVEEGGSSYEQYF
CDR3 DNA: TGCAGCGTTGAAGAAGGGGGGTCCTCCTACGAGCAGTACTTC

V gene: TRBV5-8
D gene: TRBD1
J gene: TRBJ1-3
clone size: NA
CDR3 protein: CASSSGGASGNTIYF
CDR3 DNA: TGTGCCAGCAGTTCAGGGGGCGCTTCTGGAAACACCATATATTTT

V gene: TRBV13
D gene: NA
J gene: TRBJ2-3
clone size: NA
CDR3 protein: CASSLEPGTISTDTQYF
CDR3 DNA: TGTGCCAGCAGCTTAGAGCCAGGGACCATTAGCACAGATACGCAGTATTTT

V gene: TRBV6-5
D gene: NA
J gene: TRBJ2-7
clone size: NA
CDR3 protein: CASSELSGSHEQYF
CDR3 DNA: TGTGCCAGCAGTGAGCTCTCAGGGTCCCACGAGCAGTACTTC

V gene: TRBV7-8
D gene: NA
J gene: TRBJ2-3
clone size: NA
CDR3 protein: CASSLAASTDTQYF
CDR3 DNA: TGTGCCAGCAGCTTAGCGGCTAGCACAGATACGCAGTATTTT

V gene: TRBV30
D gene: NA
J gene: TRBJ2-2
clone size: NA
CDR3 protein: CAWSTGPTGELFF
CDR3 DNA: TGTGCCTGGTCCACCGGGCCCACCGGGGAGCTGTTTTTT

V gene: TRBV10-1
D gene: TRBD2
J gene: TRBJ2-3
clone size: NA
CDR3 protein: CASRRKTSETDTQYF
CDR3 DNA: TGCGCCAGCAGGAGAAAGACTAGCGAGACAGATACGCAGTATTTT

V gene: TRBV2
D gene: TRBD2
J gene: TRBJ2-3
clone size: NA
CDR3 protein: CASNPAGYTDTQYF
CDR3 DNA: TGTGCCAGCAACCCAGCGGGGTACACAGATACGCAGTATTTT

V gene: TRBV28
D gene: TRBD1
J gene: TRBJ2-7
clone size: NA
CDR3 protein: CASSSTTGTGEDYEQYF
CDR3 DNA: TGTGCCAGCAGTTCTACGACCGGGACAGGGGAAGACTACGAGCAGTACTTC

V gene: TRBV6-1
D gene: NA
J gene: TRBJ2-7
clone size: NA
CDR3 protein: CASSPVGSSSYEQYF
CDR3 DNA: TGTGCCAGCAGCCCGGTAGGGTCGAGCTCCTACGAGCAGTACTTC

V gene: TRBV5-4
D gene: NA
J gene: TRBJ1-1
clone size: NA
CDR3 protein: CASSSGTPEAFF
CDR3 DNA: TGTGCCAGCAGCTCCGGGACACCTGAAGCTTTCTTT

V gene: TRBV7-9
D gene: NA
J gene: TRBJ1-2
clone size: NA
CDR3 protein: CASSPPGGPNYGYTF
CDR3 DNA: TGTGCCAGCAGCCCCCCCGGGGGTCCTAACTATGGCTACACCTTC

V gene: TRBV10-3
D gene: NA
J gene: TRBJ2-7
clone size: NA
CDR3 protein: CAISESRLSSYEQYF
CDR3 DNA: TGTGCCATCAGTGAGTCGAGGCTCAGCTCCTACGAGCAGTACTTC

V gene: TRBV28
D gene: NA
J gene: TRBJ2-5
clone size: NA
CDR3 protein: CASSLSGAQETQYF
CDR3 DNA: TGTGCCAGCAGTTTATCGGGGGCCCAAGAGACCCAGTACTTC

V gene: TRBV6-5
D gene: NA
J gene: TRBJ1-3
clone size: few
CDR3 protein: CASNRAGGNTIYF
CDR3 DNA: TGTGCCAGCAACAGGGCTGGCGGAAACACCATATATTTT

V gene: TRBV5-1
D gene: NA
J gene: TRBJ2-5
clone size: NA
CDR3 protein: CASSVQETQYF
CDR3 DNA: TGCGCCAGCAGCGTCCAAGAGACCCAGTACTTC

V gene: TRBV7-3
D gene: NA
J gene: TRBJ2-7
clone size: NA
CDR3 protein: CASSLSPVSSYEQYF
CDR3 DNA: TGTGCCAGCAGCTTAAGTCCGGTGAGCTCCTACGAGCAGTACTTC

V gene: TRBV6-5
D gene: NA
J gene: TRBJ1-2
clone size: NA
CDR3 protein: CASSWNTGSYGYTF
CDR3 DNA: TGTGCCAGCAGTTGGAACACAGGGTCGTATGGCTACACCTTC

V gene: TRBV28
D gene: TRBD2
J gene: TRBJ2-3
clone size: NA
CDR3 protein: CASSPRGGRRDTQYF
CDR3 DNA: TGTGCCAGCAGTCCTCGGGGGGGCCGGAGAGATACGCAGTATTTT

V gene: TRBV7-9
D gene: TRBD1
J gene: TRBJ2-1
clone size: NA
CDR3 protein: CASSHGQGSSYNEQFF
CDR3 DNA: TGTGCCAGCAGCCACGGACAGGGGAGCTCCTACAATGAGCAGTTCTTC

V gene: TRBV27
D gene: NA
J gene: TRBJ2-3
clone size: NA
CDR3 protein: CASSSTDTQYF
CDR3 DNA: TGTGCCTCCTCCAGCACAGATACGCAGTATTTT

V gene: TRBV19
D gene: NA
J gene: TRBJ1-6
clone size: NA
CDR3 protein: CASSITGNSGNSPLHF
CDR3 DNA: TGTGCCAGTAGTATCACGGGGAATTCGGGTAATTCACCCCTCCACTTT

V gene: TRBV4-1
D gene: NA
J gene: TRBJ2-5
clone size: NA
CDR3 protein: CASSPGYQETQYF
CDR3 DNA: TGCGCCAGCAGCCCGGGGTACCAAGAGACCCAGTACTTC

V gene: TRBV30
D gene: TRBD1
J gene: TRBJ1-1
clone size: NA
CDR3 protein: CAWRTGAANTEAFF
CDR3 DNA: TGTGCCTGGAGGACAGGGGCGGCGAACACTGAAGCTTTCTTT

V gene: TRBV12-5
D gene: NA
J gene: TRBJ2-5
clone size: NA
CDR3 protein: CASGLGQDHQETQYF
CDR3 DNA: TGTGCTAGTGGTTTGGGACAGGACCATCAAGAGACCCAGTACTTC

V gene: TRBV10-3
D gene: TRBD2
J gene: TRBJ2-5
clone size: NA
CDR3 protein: CATRTSGGASQETQYF
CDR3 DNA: TGTGCCACTAGGACTAGCGGGGGGGCCAGTCAAGAGACCCAGTACTTC

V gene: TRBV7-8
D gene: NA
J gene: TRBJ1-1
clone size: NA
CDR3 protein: CASSTDWLNTEAFF
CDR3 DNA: TGTGCCAGCAGCACCGACTGGTTGAACACTGAAGCTTTCTTT

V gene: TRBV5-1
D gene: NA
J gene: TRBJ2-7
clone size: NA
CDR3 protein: CASRDFLTYEQYF
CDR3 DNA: TGCGCCAGCAGGGATTTCCTAACCTACGAGCAGTACTTC

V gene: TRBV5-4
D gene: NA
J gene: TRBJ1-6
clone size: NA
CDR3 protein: CASSLWGRGTARNSPLHF
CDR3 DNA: TGTGCCAGCAGCTTGTGGGGTCGAGGGACCGCGAGGAATTCACCCCTCCACTTT

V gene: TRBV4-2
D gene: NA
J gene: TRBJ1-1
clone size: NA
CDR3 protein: CASSLQGVTEAFF
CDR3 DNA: TGTGCCAGCAGCTTACAGGGTGTCACTGAAGCTTTCTTT

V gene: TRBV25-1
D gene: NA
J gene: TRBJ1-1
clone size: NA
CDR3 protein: CASKGNTEAFF
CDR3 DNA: TGTGCCAGCAAGGGTAACACTGAAGCTTTCTTT

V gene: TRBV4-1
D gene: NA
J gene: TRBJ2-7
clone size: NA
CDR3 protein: CASSQETGLTTSTYEQYF
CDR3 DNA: TGCGCCAGCAGCCAAGAGACAGGCTTAACGACATCCACCTACGAGCAGTACTTC

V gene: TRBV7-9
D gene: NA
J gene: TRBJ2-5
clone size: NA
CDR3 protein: CASSLLSDAVYF
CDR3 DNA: TGTGCCAGCAGCCTACTGTCGGACGCGGTGTACTTC

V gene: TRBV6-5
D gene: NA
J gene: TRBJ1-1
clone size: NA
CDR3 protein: CASRGVMNTEAFF
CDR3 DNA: TGTGCCAGTCGAGGGGTCATGAACACTGAAGCTTTCTTT

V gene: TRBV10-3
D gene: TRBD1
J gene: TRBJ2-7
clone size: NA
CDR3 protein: CAISMDRGNEQYF
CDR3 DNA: TGTGCCATCAGTATGGACAGGGGAAACGAGCAGTACTTC

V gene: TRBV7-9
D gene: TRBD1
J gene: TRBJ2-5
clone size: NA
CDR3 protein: CASRDRDRQETQYF
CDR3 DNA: TGTGCCAGCAGGGACCGGGACAGACAAGAGACCCAGTACTTC